This TCR beta chain is drawn from a study of blood T cell repertoires in COVID-19. Seattle participants joined during active infection and were tracked over time. The protocol was immunoSEQ multiplex PCR, while the TCRdb copy is restricted to in-frame clones and leaves out a portion. The table has roughly 230,000 clones, 85% to 90% seen once. Sequenced input: peripheral blood. The sequence derives from a woman aged 60-75 years with COVID-19, enrolled during active disease.

DNA for the CDR3: TGTGCCTGGAGTCCACTATATGGCTACACCTTC. It is translated as CAWSPLYGYTF. V gene TRBV30 combines with J gene TRBJ1-2; D is ambiguous. Germline V lookup: CDR1 GTSNPN, CDR2 SVGIG (reference sequence). The CDR3 is 11 amino acids. V lost 2 bases and J 5 bases, leaving 6 bases between the germline ends.